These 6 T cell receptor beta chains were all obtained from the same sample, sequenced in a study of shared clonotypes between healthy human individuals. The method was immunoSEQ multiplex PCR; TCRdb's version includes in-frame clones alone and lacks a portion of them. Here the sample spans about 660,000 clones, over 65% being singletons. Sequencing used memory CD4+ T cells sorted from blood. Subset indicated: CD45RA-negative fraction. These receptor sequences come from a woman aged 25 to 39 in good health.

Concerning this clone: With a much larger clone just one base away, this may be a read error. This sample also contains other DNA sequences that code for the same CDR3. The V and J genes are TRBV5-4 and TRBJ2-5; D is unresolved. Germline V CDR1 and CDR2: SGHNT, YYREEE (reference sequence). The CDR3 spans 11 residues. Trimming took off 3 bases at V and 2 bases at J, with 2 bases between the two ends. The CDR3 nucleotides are TGTGCCAGCAGCTCGCAAGAGACCCAGTACTTC. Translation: CASSSQETQYF.

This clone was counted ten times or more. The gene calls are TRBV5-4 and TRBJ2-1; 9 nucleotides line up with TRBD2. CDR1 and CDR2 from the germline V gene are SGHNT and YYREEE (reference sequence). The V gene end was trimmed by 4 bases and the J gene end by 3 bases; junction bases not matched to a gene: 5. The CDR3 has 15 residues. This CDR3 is CASSETSGHYNEQFF. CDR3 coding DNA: TGTGCCAGCAGCGAGACTAGCGGCCACTACAATGAGCAGTTCTTC.

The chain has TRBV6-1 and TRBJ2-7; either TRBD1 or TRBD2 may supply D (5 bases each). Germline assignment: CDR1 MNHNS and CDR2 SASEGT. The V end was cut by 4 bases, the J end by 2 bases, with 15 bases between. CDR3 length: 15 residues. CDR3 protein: CASSAPGRATYEQYF. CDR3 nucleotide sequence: TGTGCCAGCAGTGCTCCGGGGCGGGCGACCTACGAGCAGTACTTC.

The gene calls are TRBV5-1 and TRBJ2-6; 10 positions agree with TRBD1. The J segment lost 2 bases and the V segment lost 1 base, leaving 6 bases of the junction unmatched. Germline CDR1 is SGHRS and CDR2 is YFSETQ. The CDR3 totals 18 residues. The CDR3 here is CASSLRGQGEAGANVLTF. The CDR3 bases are TGCGCCAGCAGCTTGAGAGGACAGGGGGAGGCTGGGGCCAACGTCCTGACTTTC.

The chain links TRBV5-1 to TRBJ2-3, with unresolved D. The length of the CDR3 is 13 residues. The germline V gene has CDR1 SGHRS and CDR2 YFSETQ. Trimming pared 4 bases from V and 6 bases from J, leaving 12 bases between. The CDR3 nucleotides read TGCGCCAGCAGCCCTGGGGTACAGGATACGCAGTATTTT. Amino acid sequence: CASSPGVQDTQYF. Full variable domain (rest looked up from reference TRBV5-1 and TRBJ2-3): KAGVTQTPRYLIKTRGQQVTLSCSPISGHRSVSWYQQTPGQGLQFLFEYFSETQRNKGNFPGRFSGRQFSNSRSEMNVSTLELGDSALYLCASSPGVQDTQYFGPGTRLTVL.

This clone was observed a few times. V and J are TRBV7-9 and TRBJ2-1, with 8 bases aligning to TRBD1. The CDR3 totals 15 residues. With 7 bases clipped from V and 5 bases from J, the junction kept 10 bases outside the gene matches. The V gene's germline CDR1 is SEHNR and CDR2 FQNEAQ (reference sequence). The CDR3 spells CASTLTGVLNNEQFF. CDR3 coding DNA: TGTGCCAGCACCCTGACAGGGGTCCTCAACAATGAGCAGTTCTTC. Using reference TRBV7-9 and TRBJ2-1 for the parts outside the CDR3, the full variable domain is DTGVSQNPRHKITKRGQNVTFRCDPISEHNRLYWYRQTLGQGPEFLTYFQNEAQLEKSRLLSDRFSAERPKGSFSTLEIQRTEQGDSAMYLCASTLTGVLNNEQFFGPGTRLTVL.